This entry lists 5 T cell receptor beta chains sequenced from one sample in a study of blood T cell repertoires in COVID-19. Data came from immunoSEQ multiplex PCR; TCRdb stores just in-frame clones and leaves some out. The sample includes approximately 400,000 clones, around 89% seen only once; the top ten take 1.2%. Input material: PBMCs or T cells enriched from blood (not recorded which). These receptor sequences come from a woman aged 18-29 years who had recovered from COVID-19.

The chain has TRBV27 and TRBJ1-6, with 7 bases fitting TRBD1. J gave up 10 bases and V 6 bases, and 9 bases lay outside the gene matches. CDR3 length: 14 residues. The germline V gene has CDR1 MNHEY and CDR2 SMNVEV (reference sequence). The CDR3 nucleotides read TGTGCCAGCAGACCTACAGGGGCGACATCACCCCTCCACTTT. This codes for CASRPTGATSPLHF.

The rearrangement uses TRBV9 and TRBJ1-4; 7 bases are a match to TRBD1. With V trimmed by 0 bases and J by 4 bases, 9 bases remained unmatched. Germline loops: CDR1 SGDLS, CDR2 YYNGEE. This CDR3 is 17 amino acids long. The CDR3 nucleotides are TGTGCCAGCAGCGTAGACGTAGGGGGCAGAAATAATGAAAAACTGTTTTTT. Its protein product is CASSVDVGGRNNEKLFF.

This chain uses TRBV29-1 with TRBJ1-1, with 7 bases that match TRBD1. There are 12 residues in the CDR3. Trimming took 3 bases from V and 4 from J; bases not matched to a gene: 2. Germline V gene data show CDR1 as SQVTM and CDR2 as ANQGSEA. CDR3 sequence (DNA): TGCAGCGTTGAGGGGACAGCCACTGAAGCTTTCTTT. Protein sequence: CSVEGTATEAFF.

V gene TRBV28 combines with J gene TRBJ2-3, with a weak D call TRBD2 (5 bases). The CDR3 is 15 residues long. V dropped 7 bases and J dropped 4 bases, with 18 bases sitting between them. The germline V gene has CDR1 MDHEN and CDR2 SYDVKM. CDR3 in DNA: TGTGCCAGCACCGAGACTATTTTCGGGCCAGATACGCAGTATTTT. Protein sequence: CASTETIFGPDTQYF.

Regarding this clone: Other DNA sequences within the sample encode an identical CDR3. The gene calls are TRBV9 and TRBJ2-2; 12 bases map to TRBD2. The CDR3 runs to 16 residues. Per germline, CDR1 SGDLS and CDR2 YYNGEE. Trimming at V came to 0 bases and at J to 5 bases, leaving 2 bases not matched to a gene. This CDR3 reads CASSVGLAGGTGELFF. The DNA of the CDR3 is TGTGCCAGCAGCGTAGGGCTAGCGGGGGGGACCGGGGAGCTGTTTTTT.